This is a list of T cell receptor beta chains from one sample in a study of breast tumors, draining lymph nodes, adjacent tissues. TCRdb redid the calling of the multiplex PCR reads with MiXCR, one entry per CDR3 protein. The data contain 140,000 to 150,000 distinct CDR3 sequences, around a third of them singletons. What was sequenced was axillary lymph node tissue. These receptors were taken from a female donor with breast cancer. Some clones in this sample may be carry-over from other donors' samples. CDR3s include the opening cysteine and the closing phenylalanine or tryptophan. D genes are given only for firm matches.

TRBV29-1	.	CSVGDPGCKYF
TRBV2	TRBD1	CASSKDTGGEQYF
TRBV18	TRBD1	CASSQTGGDGYTF
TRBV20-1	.	CSARSRANEKLFF
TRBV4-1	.	CASSQDYAQPQHF
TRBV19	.	CASRSKGSSQPQHF
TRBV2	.	CARGSNYGYTF
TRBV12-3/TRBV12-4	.	CASSAGELIYGYTF
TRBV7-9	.	CASSLVSDGGIF
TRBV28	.	CASSRPGLQETQYF
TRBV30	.	CAWQKSPSSYNSPLHF
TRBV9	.	CASSVGGRDTIYF
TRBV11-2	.	CASSPTGPTGETQYF
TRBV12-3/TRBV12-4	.	CASSFDTRGQFF
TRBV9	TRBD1	CASSAQIETGISYEKLFF
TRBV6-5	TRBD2	CASSFRAGGYEQYF
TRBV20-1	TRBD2	CSARDRNTGGSTYNEQFF
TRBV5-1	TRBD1	CASSNRGRNTGELFF
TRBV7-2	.	CASSLGHVSPLHF
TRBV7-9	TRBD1	CASSQTGTGPGYTF
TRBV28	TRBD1	CASSLPGQYYEQYF
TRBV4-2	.	CASTQVTGGEETQYF